This record covers a single TCR beta chain. What it binds is unknown. The CDR3 has 16 amino acids. From germline, CDR1 is SGHTA and CDR2 FQGTGA. The ends lost 5 bases at V and 2 bases at J; junction bases unmatched: 10. The data derive from a study of long-term antiretroviral therapy in people with HIV. Study-wide points: Dominating the repertoire at all time points were the clones that expanded before ART. Post-ART, diversity grew, though it stayed under transplant donor control levels.

Run at survey level, the immunoSEQ assay was version v3.0. Researchers set sequencing to target about 40,000-55,000 T-cell genomes per sample. The method was immunoSEQ multiplex PCR; TCRdb's version includes in-frame clones alone and lacks a portion of them. Here the sample spans around 30,000 clones, approximately 93% being singletons. The TCR originated in a woman aged 40 to 50 with HIV. The sample in question was unsorted PBMCs, obtained roughly 6.3 years after starting antiretroviral therapy. This sequence joins TRBV7-3 and TRBJ2-5; TRBD2 matches 8 bases. The CDR3 loop is CASSPTGLGQQETQYF. The CDR3 region has the DNA TGTGCCAGCAGCCCCACGGGACTAGGCCAGCAAGAGACCCAGTACTTC.